The 23 T cell receptor beta chains given below trace back to one sample, sequenced in a study of blood T cell repertoires in COVID-19 (dated by TCRdb to 2019 to 2021). Library generation was performed with the immunoSEQ multiplex PCR assay. TCRdb holds this immuneACCESS table with in-frame rearrangements only. Some clones are missing; in checked studies, unresolved V genes explain under half, and the rest has no known cause. The sample data list about 99,000 clones, and roughly 89% of these were observed just once. The ten largest clones capture roughly 2.1% of the sample. Sequencing was done on a sample of peripheral blood. These receptors were obtained from a man between 65 and 85 years old with active or convalescent COVID-19.

V and J are TRBV6-2 or TRBV6-3 and TRBJ2-1, with 9 positions matching TRBD2. V lost 2 bases to trimming and J lost 6 bases; unmatched junction nucleotides: 5. CDR3 length: 15 residues. The germline gives CDR1 MNHEY, CDR2 SVGEGT. CDR3 protein: CASSYRAGGPNEQFF. For the CDR3, the DNA is TGTGCCAGCAGTTACCGTGCGGGGGGGCCCAATGAGCAGTTCTTC.

The chain has TRBV30 and TRBJ1-5, with a weak D call TRBD1 (6 bases). CDR3 size: 15 residues. Germline V gives CDR1 GTSNPN, CDR2 SVGIG (reference sequence). Trimming took 1 base from V and 0 from J, leaving 10 bases between them. DNA of the CDR3: TGTGCCTGGAGTGCTACAGGGCGTAGCAATCAGCCCCAGCATTTT. It encodes CAWSATGRSNQPQHF. The full variable domain, rest sourced from reference TRBV30 and TRBJ1-5, is SQTIHQWPATLVQPVGSPLSLECTVEGTSNPNLYWYRQAAGRGLQLLFYSVGIGQISSEVPQNLSASRPQDRQFILSSKKLLLSDSGFYLCAWSATGRSNQPQHFGDGTRLSIL.

This clone was detected only once. The J gene is TRBJ2-3, the V gene TRBV28; maybe TRBD2 (5 bases). Germline V gene sequence: CDR1 MDHEN, CDR2 SYDVKM. The CDR3 consists of 16 residues. V was trimmed by 6 bases and J by 2 bases, leaving 18 bases between them. Written as DNA, the CDR3 is TGTGCCAGCAGCCCCCTAAGCGGAGCTATCACAGATACGCAGTATTTT. Translated: CASSPLSGAITDTQYF.

This chain connects TRBV11-1 to TRBJ1-5; maybe TRBD1 (5 bases). This CDR3 has 13 residues. V was trimmed by 5 bases and J by 6 bases, leaving 11 bases between them. Germline V lookup: CDR1 SGHAT, CDR2 FQDESV (reference sequence). CDR3 sequence: CASSPQGSQPQHF. DNA of the CDR3: TGTGCCAGCAGCCCCCAGGGAAGTCAGCCCCAGCATTTT.

The chain uses TRBV7-9 and TRBJ1-3; possible D gene TRBD1, 6 bases. With 2 bases removed from V and 4 bases from J, the gap between germline ends came to 12 bases. Per germline, CDR1 SEHNR and CDR2 FQNEAQ (reference sequence). The CDR3 loop spans 15 amino acids. Written as DNA, the CDR3 is TGTGCCAGCAGCTTATATCCCGGGACAGGAAACACCATATATTTT. This sequence encodes CASSLYPGTGNTIYF.

This chain connects TRBV21-1 to TRBJ1-2; the table's D call TRBD1 went unverified against the DNA. TRBV21-1 is designated a pseudogene. The CDR3 is made up of 15 amino acids. CDR3 in amino acids: CASSCVTDREEGYTF. The CDR3, as DNA: TGTGCCAGCAGCTGTGTAACCGACAGGGAGGAGGGCTACACCTTC.

DNA for the CDR3: TGCGCCAGCAGCCCGCAGTGGAACACCGGGGAGCTGTTTTTT. Its translation is CASSPQWNTGELFF. The chain combines TRBV5-1 with TRBJ2-2; D ambiguous. V was shortened by 4 bases and J by 1 base, with 8 bases between the two germline ends. Germline V gene lookup returns CDR1 SGHRS and CDR2 YFSETQ. The CDR3 runs 14 residues. The variable domain in full, completed from reference TRBV5-1 and TRBJ2-2, reads KAGVTQTPRYLIKTRGQQVTLSCSPISGHRSVSWYQQTPGQGLQFLFEYFSETQRNKGNFPGRFSGRQFSNSRSEMNVSTLELGDSALYLCASSPQWNTGELFFGEGSRLTVL.

This chain uses TRBV5-4 with TRBJ2-3; D might be TRBD2 (7 bases). Looked up from germline, CDR1 is SGHNT and CDR2 is YYREEE (reference sequence). With 0 bases removed from V and 6 bases from J, the gap between germline ends came to 20 bases. The CDR3 is 17 amino acids. DNA of the CDR3: TGTGCCAGCAGCTTGGAGGGGGGGGCCCGACCGAGGGATACGCAGTATTTT. This translates into CASSLEGGARPRDTQYF.

The chain employs TRBV7-2 and TRBJ1-1, with a possible D match to TRBD1 (5 bases). The CDR3 is 13 amino acids. V was shortened by 1 base and J by 7 bases, with 10 bases between the two germline ends. The V gene's germline CDR1 is SGHTA and CDR2 FQGNSA. CDR3 bases: TGTGCCAGCAGCTTAGTAAGACAGCATGAAGCTTTCTTT. The encoded protein is CASSLVRQHEAFF.

The chain recombines TRBV21-1 with TRBJ2-1; TRBD1, the table's D call, was not compared with the DNA. TRBV21-1 is described as a pseudogene. There are 14 residues in the CDR3. As DNA, the CDR3 is TGTGCCAGCAGTCCTGGACAGGGGCACAATGAGCAGTTCTTC. Amino acids: CASSPGQGHNEQFF.

The J gene is TRBJ1-2, the V gene TRBV10-3; D is ambiguous. Germline CDR1 reads ENHRY; CDR2 reads SYGVKD. The CDR3 has 13 amino acids. Trimming stripped 3 bases from V and 5 bases from J, with 10 bases between. In DNA form, the CDR3 reads TGTGCCATCAGTGACCCCCAGGTATATGGCTACACCTTC. Protein sequence: CAISDPQVYGYTF.

CDR3 nucleotides: TGTGCCTGGAGTCCTTTTATGAACACTGAAGCTTTCTTT. Protein sequence: CAWSPFMNTEAFF. The V and J genes are TRBV30 and TRBJ1-1; D gene unclear. The CDR3 spans 13 residues. Trimming took 2 bases from V and 0 from J, leaving 7 bases between them. Germline V gene lookup returns CDR1 GTSNPN and CDR2 SVGIG (reference sequence).

The table lists this clone with a count of one. The chain employs TRBV29-1 and TRBJ1-1, with a tentative D call TRBD1 (6 bases). CDR1 is SQVTM, CDR2 ANQGSEA, per germline. Trimming left V 6 bases short and J 1 base short, with 12 bases between. The CDR3 is 13 residues long. The CDR3 nucleotides read TGCAGCGTCGGACAACAGGGGAACACTGAAGCTTTCTTT. This encodes CSVGQQGNTEAFF.

This chain uses TRBV19 with TRBJ2-3; a possible D gene is TRBD2 (6 bases). The CDR3 totals 15 residues. With 3 bases removed from V and 3 bases from J, the gap between germline ends came to 13 bases. Germline loops: CDR1 LNHDA, CDR2 SQIVND (reference sequence). The CDR3 DNA reads TGTGCCAGTAGTATGAACGGCCTAGCGACAGATACGCAGTATTTT. Translated: CASSMNGLATDTQYF.

This clone was found once. The V call is TRBV18, the J call TRBJ2-5; no definite D call. CDR3 length equals 16 residues. The germline V and J ends were trimmed by 1 base and 4 bases, with 16 bases remaining between them. CDR1 is KGHSH, CDR2 LQKENI, per germline. As DNA, the CDR3 is TGTGCCAGCTCACCACGTACGGCGGCAAGGCGAGAGACCCAGTACTTC. Amino acid sequence: CASSPRTAARRETQYF.

V gene TRBV19 combines with J gene TRBJ1-5; possible D gene TRBD1, 6 bases. Germline V gene lookup returns CDR1 LNHDA and CDR2 SQIVND (reference sequence). The CDR3 runs to 15 residues. Trimming stripped 2 bases from V and 2 bases from J, with 10 bases between. CDR3 nucleotides: TGTGCCAGTAGTATAACAGGGCCGGGCAATCAGCCCCAGCATTTT. It translates to CASSITGPGNQPQHF.

The chain links TRBV7-2 to TRBJ2-5, with D possibly being TRBD2 (6 bases). The CDR3 has 17 residues. Trimming cost V 1 base and J 4 bases, with 19 bases left between them. Germline assignment: CDR1 SGHTA and CDR2 FQGNSA. CDR3 nucleotides: TGTGCCAGCAGCTTAGGCTTAGGAGGGACGGGTAGAGAGACCCAGTACTTC. Protein: CASSLGLGGTGRETQYF.

In its sample, this clone was seen once. V is TRBV4-2 and J is TRBJ1-1; 11 bases map to TRBD1. Per germline, CDR1 LGHNA and CDR2 YNFKEQ. Germline trimming cut 5 bases from V and 7 bases from J; bases unmatched to any gene: 6. The CDR3 sequence is 14 residues long. The CDR3 DNA reads TGTGCCAGCAGCTCCCCGGACAGGGGGCTTGAAGCTTTCTTT. Amino acid sequence: CASSSPDRGLEAFF.

This chain joins TRBV5-8 and TRBJ2-7, with D unclear. V lost 1 base and J 7 bases, leaving 12 bases between the germline ends. The CDR3 covers 13 residues. CDR1 is SGHTS and CDR2 is YDEGEE in the germline V gene. This chain's CDR3 is CASSLQYSKEQYF. The CDR3 DNA is TGTGCCAGCAGCTTGCAGTACAGTAAAGAGCAGTACTTC. The full variable domain, its missing parts supplied by reference TRBV5-8 and TRBJ2-7, is EAGVTQSPTHLIKTRGQQATLRCSPISGHTSVYWYQQALGLGLQFLLWYDEGEERNRGNFPPRFSGRQFPNYSSELNVNALELEDSALYLCASSLQYSKEQYFGPGTRLTVT.

The gene calls are TRBV6-6 and TRBJ2-5; 10 bases are a match to TRBD1. V was pared by 8 bases and J by 2 bases, with 8 bases of the junction left unmatched. The CDR3 covers 15 residues. CDR1 is MNHNY, CDR2 SVGAGI, per germline (reference sequence). Here the CDR3 reads CASLPSDRGQETQYF. The DNA of the CDR3 is TGTGCCAGCCTCCCGTCGGACAGGGGGCAAGAGACCCAGTACTTC.

The rearrangement joins TRBV7-9 to TRBJ1-1, with no clear D. There are 14 residues in the CDR3. Per the germline V gene, CDR1 is SEHNR and CDR2 is FQNEAQ (reference sequence). V was clipped by 5 bases and J by 4 bases, with 14 bases between them. This CDR3 reads CASSRSGGSTEAFF. CDR3 in DNA: TGTGCCAGCAGCCGATCCGGAGGGAGCACTGAAGCTTTCTTT. The whole variable domain, filled in from reference TRBV7-9 and TRBJ1-1, reads DTGVSQNPRHKITKRGQNVTFRCDPISEHNRLYWYRQTLGQGPEFLTYFQNEAQLEKSRLLSDRFSAERPKGSFSTLEIQRTEQGDSAMYLCASSRSGGSTEAFFGQGTRLTVV.

This clone was detected only a few times. The chain carries TRBV12-3 or TRBV12-4 and TRBJ1-6; the D gene is possibly TRBD1 (5 bases). The CDR3 extends over 13 amino acids. Trimming pared 8 bases from V and 10 bases from J, leaving 15 bases between. As DNA, the CDR3 is TGTGCCAGCGGGGTCCAGGGAAAATCACCCCTCCACTTT. Protein: CASGVQGKSPLHF.

The J gene is TRBJ2-2, the V gene TRBV2; 8 nucleotides align to TRBD1. This CDR3 has 15 amino acids. CDR1 and CDR2 (germline): SNHLY, FYNNEI. J gave up 1 base and V 6 bases, and 4 bases lay outside the gene matches. The CDR3 sequence is CASRVGTGNTGELFF. In DNA, the CDR3 is TGTGCCAGCAGAGTCGGGACAGGGAACACCGGGGAGCTGTTTTTT.